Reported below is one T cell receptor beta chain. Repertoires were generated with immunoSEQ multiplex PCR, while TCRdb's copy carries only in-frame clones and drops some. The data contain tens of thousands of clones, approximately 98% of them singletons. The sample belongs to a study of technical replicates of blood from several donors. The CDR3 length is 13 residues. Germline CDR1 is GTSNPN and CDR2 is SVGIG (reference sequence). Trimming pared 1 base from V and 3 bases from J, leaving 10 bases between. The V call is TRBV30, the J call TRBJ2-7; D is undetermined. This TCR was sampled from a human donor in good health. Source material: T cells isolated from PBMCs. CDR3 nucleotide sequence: TGTGCCTGGAGTGCCCCGAGTGGCTACGAGCAGTACTTC. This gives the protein CAWSAPSGYEQYF.